This is a list of T cell receptor beta chains from one sample in a study of T-cell reconstitution after alpha-beta-depleted transplantation in children. TCRdb itself ran the PCR reads through MiXCR, one entry per CDR3 protein. In the table there are some 350,000 distinct CDR3 sequences, roughly 15% of which are singletons. Material: PBMCs, mostly from graft donor cells, obtained 360 days after TCRalphabeta/CD19-depleted stem cell transplant. These receptors came from a male patient aged 2 to 10 who had a stem cell transplant for acute lymphoblastic leukemia, so the T cells may come from the graft donor. The CDR3 runs from the conserved cysteine through the conserved F or W. A D gene is named only where the DNA matches it firmly. Not every row has a clone size; where given, it reads once, few, many or a size class.

V,D,size,J,CDR3,DNA
TRBV10-3,NA,many,TRBJ1-3,CAISDIRSSGNTIYF,TGTGCCATCAGTGATATACGGTCCTCTGGAAACACCATATATTTT
TRBV29-1,TRBD1,NA,TRBJ2-7,CSVFDRGVYEQYF,TGCAGCGTATTCGACAGGGGTGTCTACGAGCAGTACTTC
TRBV7-3,TRBD1,few,TRBJ2-7,CASSLGPTGSPYEQYF,TGTGCCAGCAGCTTAGGTCCGACAGGGTCTCCCTACGAGCAGTACTTC
TRBV7-8,NA,few,TRBJ2-5,CASSSPGSWAQYF,TGTGCCAGCAGCTCCCCAGGGAGCTGGGCCCAGTACTTC
TRBV2,NA,few,TRBJ1-6,CASSYSGNSPLHF,TGTGCCAGCAGTTACTCAGGCAATTCACCCCTCCACTTT
TRBV6-2/TRBV6-3,NA,few,TRBJ2-6,CASSYEVWQVKGANVLTF,TGTGCCAGCAGTTACGAGGTCTGGCAGGTGAAGGGGGCCAACGTCCTGACTTTC
TRBV29-1,TRBD1,many,TRBJ1-1,CSVETGLTEAFF,TGCAGCGTCGAGACAGGGCTCACTGAAGCTTTCTTT
TRBV27,TRBD2,NA,TRBJ2-7,CASSLAAGPWEQYF,TGTGCCAGCAGTTTAGCAGCGGGACCCTGGGAGCAGTACTTC
TRBV5-1,NA,NA,TRBJ2-1,CASSLAGQIRPFF,TGCGCCAGCAGCTTGGCCGGACAAATACGTCCGTTCTTC
TRBV20-1,TRBD2,few,TRBJ2-1,CSARDPPSGVYNEQFF,TGCAGTGCTAGAGATCCCCCTAGCGGGGTCTACAATGAGCAGTTCTTC
TRBV15,NA,NA,TRBJ2-3,CATSATLLEGRTDTQYF,TGTGCCACCAGCGCTACTCTGTTGGAGGGGAGGACAGATACGCAGTATTTT
TRBV7-9,NA,NA,TRBJ1-4,CASSPIREKLFF,TGTGCCAGCAGCCCCATAAGGGAAAAACTGTTTTTT
TRBV7-2,NA,many,TRBJ2-3,CASSLESGSTDTQYF,TGTGCCAGCAGCTTAGAAAGCGGAAGCACAGATACGCAGTATTTT
TRBV11-1,TRBD2,few,TRBJ2-1,CASITTSPNKGSYNEQFF,TGTGCCAGCATCACGACTAGCCCAAACAAGGGCTCCTACAATGAGCAGTTCTTC
TRBV5-5,TRBD2,NA,TRBJ2-5,CASSRGLAGGQETQYF,TGTGCCAGCAGCCGGGGGCTAGCGGGGGGCCAAGAGACCCAGTACTTC
TRBV15,TRBD1,few,TRBJ1-2,CATSQSLTGDYGYTF,TGTGCCACCAGCCAAAGCTTGACAGGGGACTATGGCTACACCTTC
TRBV5-6,TRBD1,NA,TRBJ1-2,CASSLADRYLYGYTF,TGTGCCAGCAGCCTTGCGGACAGGTACCTCTATGGCTACACCTTC
TRBV20-1,NA,many,TRBJ2-3,CSASSLTGDTDTQYF,TGCAGTGCTAGTTCGCTTACGGGAGACACAGATACGCAGTATTTT
TRBV10-3,TRBD1,few,TRBJ1-3,CAISGTGLVSGNTIYF,TGTGCCATCAGTGGGACAGGGCTGGTCTCTGGAAACACCATATATTTT
TRBV5-1,NA,few,TRBJ2-2,CASSLASGARSGELFF,TGCGCCAGCAGCTTGGCCTCAGGGGCGCGGTCCGGGGAGCTGTTTTTT
TRBV7-8,NA,NA,TRBJ2-7,CASSLGLGSVEQYF,TGTGCCAGCAGCTTAGGACTAGGCTCCGTGGAGCAGTACTTC
TRBV10-2,NA,NA,TRBJ2-1,CASSSVGEEQFF,TGCGCCAGCAGCTCCGTCGGGGAGGAGCAGTTCTTC
TRBV5-1,TRBD1,few,TRBJ1-1,CASSWDRGSEAFF,TGCGCCAGCAGCTGGGACAGGGGATCTGAAGCTTTCTTT
TRBV6-1,NA,few,TRBJ2-3,CASSGGRADTQYF,TGTGCCAGCAGTGGTGGTAGGGCAGATACGCAGTATTTT
TRBV15,NA,few,TRBJ2-7,CATSSQSSYEQYF,TGTGCCACCAGCAGCCAGTCCTCCTACGAGCAGTACTTC
TRBV27,TRBD1,NA,TRBJ1-2,CASSLYPPSTGGDNYGYTF,TGTGCCAGCAGTTTATACCCCCCATCGACAGGGGGGGATAACTATGGCTACACCTTC
TRBV4-1,NA,many,TRBJ2-1,CASSQDHLPAPANEQFF,TGCGCCAGCAGCCAAGACCACCTCCCTGCTCCGGCCAATGAGCAGTTCTTC
TRBV20-1,NA,NA,TRBJ2-7,CSARDGVNPYEQYF,TGCAGTGCCAGAGACGGGGTGAACCCCTACGAGCAGTACTTC
TRBV6-2/TRBV6-3,TRBD2,few,TRBJ2-1,CASSYPWTSGFSYNEQFF,TGTGCCAGCAGTTACCCCTGGACTAGCGGGTTCTCCTACAATGAGCAGTTCTTC
TRBV6-1,NA,NA,TRBJ1-2,CASSPGPPGGYTF,TGTGCCAGCAGTCCCGGACCGCCCGGAGGCTACACCTTC
TRBV7-6,TRBD1,many,TRBJ2-5,CASSSYGTVLETQYF,TGTGCCAGCAGCTCTTACGGGACAGTCCTAGAGACCCAGTACTTC
TRBV20-1,TRBD1,many,TRBJ1-2,CSATQDRSNYGYTF,TGCAGTGCCACCCAGGACAGGAGTAACTATGGCTACACCTTC
TRBV14,NA,NA,TRBJ2-3,CASSQGFLTDTQYF,TGTGCCAGCAGCCAGGGGTTTCTCACAGATACGCAGTATTTT
TRBV7-9,TRBD1,NA,TRBJ1-3,CASSLASGQGFFYTIYF,TGTGCCAGCAGCTTAGCATCGGGACAGGGATTTTTCTACACCATATATTTT
TRBV6-5,NA,many,TRBJ2-7,CASSYSSSRGSYEQYF,TGTGCCAGCAGTTACTCGAGCAGCCGCGGATCCTACGAGCAGTACTTC
TRBV12-3/TRBV12-4,NA,few,TRBJ2-7,CASSFAVEQYF,TGTGCCAGCAGTTTTGCTGTGGAGCAGTACTTC
TRBV4-1,NA,NA,TRBJ2-1,CASSQDRVQAVYNEQFF,TGCGCCAGCAGCCAAGATCGCGTACAGGCTGTCTACAATGAGCAGTTCTTC
TRBV20-1,TRBD2,NA,TRBJ2-7,CSARVSTSGYYEQYF,TGCAGTGCTAGAGTCAGTACTAGCGGATACTACGAGCAGTACTTC
TRBV7-9,NA,few,TRBJ2-2,CATSIKVTGELFF,TGTGCCACCTCCATTAAGGTCACCGGGGAGCTGTTTTTT
TRBV21-1,NA,few,TRBJ1-2,CASSNDRDYGYTF,TGTGCCAGCAGCAACGACAGGGACTATGGCTACACCTTC
TRBV12-3/TRBV12-4,TRBD2,NA,TRBJ2-3,CASSPDLSGSADTQYF,TGTGCCAGCAGCCCTGACCTTAGCGGGAGTGCAGATACGCAGTATTTT
TRBV20-1,TRBD1,NA,TRBJ2-7,CSARETGGYEQYF,TGCAGTGCTAGAGAGACAGGGGGGTACGAGCAGTACTTC
TRBV10-3,NA,few,TRBJ2-1,CAISVPLGNEQFF,TGTGCCATCAGTGTGCCCCTGGGCAATGAGCAGTTCTTC
TRBV29-1,NA,NA,TRBJ2-7,CSVVEPYYEQYF,TGCAGCGTTGTTGAGCCTTACTACGAGCAGTACTTC
TRBV5-1,TRBD1,NA,TRBJ2-3,CASSSQGASTDTQYF,TGCGCCAGCAGCTCCCAGGGGGCGAGCACAGATACGCAGTATTTT
TRBV5-6,NA,NA,TRBJ2-3,CASSLEGTSTDTQYF,TGTGCCAGCAGCTTGGAAGGCACATCCACAGATACGCAGTATTTT